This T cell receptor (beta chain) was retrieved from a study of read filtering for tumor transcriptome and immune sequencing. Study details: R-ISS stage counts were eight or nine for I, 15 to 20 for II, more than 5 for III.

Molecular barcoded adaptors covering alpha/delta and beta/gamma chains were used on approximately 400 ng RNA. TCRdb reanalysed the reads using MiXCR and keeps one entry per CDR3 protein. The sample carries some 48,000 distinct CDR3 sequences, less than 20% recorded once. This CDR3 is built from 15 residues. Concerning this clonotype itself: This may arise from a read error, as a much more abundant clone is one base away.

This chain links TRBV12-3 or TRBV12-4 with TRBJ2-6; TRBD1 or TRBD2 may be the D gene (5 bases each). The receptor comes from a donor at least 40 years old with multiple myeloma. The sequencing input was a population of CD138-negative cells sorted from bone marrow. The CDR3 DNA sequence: TGTGCCAGCACCTCGACCGGGGCTGGGGCCCACGTCCTGACTTTC. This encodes CASTSTGAGAHVLTF.